These T cell receptor beta chains were read from a single sample in a study of cytomegalovirus exposure and HLA in healthy donors. The table came from immunoSEQ multiplex PCR; TCRdb's copy has only in-frame clones and leaves some out. The sample has some 200,000 clones, approximately 70% seen once. Input material: PBMCs. The receptors were gathered from a man aged 35-49 years in good health and CMV-seropositive. Each CDR3 is given with its conserved first and last residue. A D gene is named only where the DNA matches it firmly. Clone size appears in some rows only: once, few, many, or a class for an expanded clone.

clone size: NA
V gene: TRBV28
D gene: NA
J gene: TRBJ2-7
CDR3 DNA: TGTGCCAGCAGTTTATACGGGCGGGGGCCCTCCTACGAGCAGTACTTC
CDR3 protein: CASSLYGRGPSYEQYF

clone size: NA
V gene: TRBV7-2
D gene: TRBD1
J gene: TRBJ1-2
CDR3 DNA: TGTGCCAGCAGCTTAGTCATGGCAGGGGGCGCCTATGGCTACACCTTC
CDR3 protein: CASSLVMAGGAYGYTF

clone size: NA
V gene: TRBV5-6
D gene: NA
J gene: TRBJ1-2
CDR3 DNA: TGTGCCAGCAGCCTCGAGGGCACGGCACTATATGGCTACACCTTC
CDR3 protein: CASSLEGTALYGYTF

clone size: NA
V gene: TRBV25-1
D gene: NA
J gene: TRBJ2-4
CDR3 DNA: TGTGCCAGCAGTGTGGAGGTTCCCAAAAACATTCAGTACTTC
CDR3 protein: CASSVEVPKNIQYF

clone size: NA
V gene: TRBV25-1
D gene: TRBD1
J gene: TRBJ2-1
CDR3 DNA: TGTGCCAGCAGTGACCTGACAGGGGTCAATGAGCAGTTCTTC
CDR3 protein: CASSDLTGVNEQFF

clone size: NA
V gene: TRBV15
D gene: NA
J gene: TRBJ2-5
CDR3 DNA: TGTGCCACCAGCAGGGGGGGGGCCGGGAACGGGGAGACCCAGTACTTC
CDR3 protein: CATSRGGAGNGETQYF

clone size: NA
V gene: TRBV2
D gene: NA
J gene: TRBJ1-6
CDR3 DNA: TGTGCCAGCATCGTGTCCCGGAGCTCCTATAATTCACCCCTCCACTTT
CDR3 protein: CASIVSRSSYNSPLHF

clone size: NA
V gene: TRBV7-9
D gene: NA
J gene: TRBJ2-2
CDR3 DNA: TGTGCCAGCAGGAACAGGGTTTCAGGGGAGCTGTTTTTT
CDR3 protein: CASRNRVSGELFF

clone size: few
V gene: TRBV5-1
D gene: NA
J gene: TRBJ1-5
CDR3 DNA: TGCGCCAGCAGCTTGATGGGAGGGCCTAATCAACCCCAGCATTTT
CDR3 protein: CASSLMGGPNQPQHF

clone size: once
V gene: TRBV5-1
D gene: NA
J gene: TRBJ2-2
CDR3 DNA: TGCGCCAGCAGTCTCGCGGGGCGTGGGACCACCGGGGAGCTGTTTTTT
CDR3 protein: CASSLAGRGTTGELFF

clone size: few
V gene: TRBV7-9
D gene: NA
J gene: TRBJ2-1
CDR3 DNA: TGTGCCAGCAGCTTAAGGGCCGACAGTTCCTACAATGAGCAGTTCTTC
CDR3 protein: CASSLRADSSYNEQFF

clone size: NA
V gene: TRBV28
D gene: TRBD2
J gene: TRBJ2-1
CDR3 DNA: TGTGCCAGCAGCCCAGCGGCTAGCGGATTTCAGTTCTTC
CDR3 protein: CASSPAASGFQFF

clone size: few
V gene: TRBV11-2
D gene: TRBD1
J gene: TRBJ2-3
CDR3 DNA: TGTGCCAGCAGCCCCGGGACAGGGGGCACAGATACGCAGTATTTT
CDR3 protein: CASSPGTGGTDTQYF

clone size: NA
V gene: TRBV6-1
D gene: NA
J gene: TRBJ2-1
CDR3 DNA: TGTGCCGCGGACCGGGGATCTTACAATGAGCAGTTCTTC
CDR3 protein: CAADRGSYNEQFF

clone size: NA
V gene: TRBV9
D gene: NA
J gene: TRBJ2-1
CDR3 DNA: TGTGCCAGCAGCGTAGGAGGGGGCTCCTACAATGAGCAGTTCTTC
CDR3 protein: CASSVGGGSYNEQFF

clone size: once
V gene: TRBV9
D gene: NA
J gene: TRBJ2-7
CDR3 DNA: TGTGCCAGCAGCGTAGACCCGGGATTAACCTACGAGCAGTACTTC
CDR3 protein: CASSVDPGLTYEQYF

clone size: NA
V gene: TRBV7-2
D gene: TRBD1
J gene: TRBJ1-2
CDR3 DNA: TGTGCCAGCAGCTTCACCGGGACAGGGGGTAACGGAGGCTACACCTTC
CDR3 protein: CASSFTGTGGNGGYTF

clone size: few
V gene: TRBV7-3
D gene: TRBD2
J gene: TRBJ2-2
CDR3 DNA: TGTGCCAGCAGCTCCGGGGGGGCCACCGGGGAGCTGTTTTTT
CDR3 protein: CASSSGGATGELFF

clone size: NA
V gene: TRBV27
D gene: TRBD2
J gene: TRBJ2-5
CDR3 DNA: TGTGCCAGCAGACTAGCGGGGCAAGAGACCCAGTACTTC
CDR3 protein: CASRLAGQETQYF

clone size: NA
V gene: TRBV6-4
D gene: NA
J gene: TRBJ1-6
CDR3 DNA: TGTGCCAGCAGGCTAGGACGGGAAAGCTCCTATAATTCACCCCTCCACTTT
CDR3 protein: CASRLGRESSYNSPLHF

clone size: NA
V gene: TRBV18
D gene: NA
J gene: TRBJ1-1
CDR3 DNA: TGTGCCAGCTCACCCCGGGACATTCGGGAAGCTTTCTTT
CDR3 protein: CASSPRDIREAFF